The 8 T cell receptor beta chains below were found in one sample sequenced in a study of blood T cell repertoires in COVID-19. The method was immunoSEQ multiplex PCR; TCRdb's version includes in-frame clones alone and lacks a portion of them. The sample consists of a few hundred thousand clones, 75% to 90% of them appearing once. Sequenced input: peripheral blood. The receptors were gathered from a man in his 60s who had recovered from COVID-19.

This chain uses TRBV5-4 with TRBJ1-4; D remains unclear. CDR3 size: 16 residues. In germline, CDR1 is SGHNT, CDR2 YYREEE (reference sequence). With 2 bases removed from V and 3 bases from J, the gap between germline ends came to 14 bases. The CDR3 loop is CASSFGSTDANEKLFF. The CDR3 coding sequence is TGTGCCAGCAGCTTTGGTTCTACCGATGCTAATGAAAAACTGTTTTTT.

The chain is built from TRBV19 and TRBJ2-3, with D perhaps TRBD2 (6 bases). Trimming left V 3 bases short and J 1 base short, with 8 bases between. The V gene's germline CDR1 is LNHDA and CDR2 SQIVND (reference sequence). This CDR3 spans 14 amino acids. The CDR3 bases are TGTGCCAGTAGTATGGGACTTGGCACAGATACGCAGTATTTT. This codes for CASSMGLGTDTQYF.

Here the CDR3 reads CASSPHRKNTEAFF. CDR3 in DNA: TGTGCCAGCAGCCCTCACAGGAAGAACACTGAAGCTTTCTTT. The genes are TRBV28 and TRBJ1-1, with D maybe TRBD1 (5 bases). The V end was cut by 6 bases, the J end by 1 base, with 12 bases between. CDR3 length: 14 residues. Germline V gene data show CDR1 as MDHEN and CDR2 as SYDVKM.

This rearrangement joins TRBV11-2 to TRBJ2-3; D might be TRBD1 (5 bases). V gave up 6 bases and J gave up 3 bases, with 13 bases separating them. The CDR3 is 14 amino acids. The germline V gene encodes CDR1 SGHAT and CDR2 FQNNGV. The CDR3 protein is CASRVGHRTDTQYF. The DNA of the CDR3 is TGTGCCAGCAGAGTCGGACATAGGACAGATACGCAGTATTTT.

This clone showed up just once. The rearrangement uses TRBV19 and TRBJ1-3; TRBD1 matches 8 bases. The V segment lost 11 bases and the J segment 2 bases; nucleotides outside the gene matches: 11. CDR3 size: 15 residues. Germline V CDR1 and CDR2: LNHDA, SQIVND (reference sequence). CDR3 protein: CASKAGGYPGNTIYF. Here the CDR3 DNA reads TGTGCCTCAAAGGCAGGGGGCTATCCTGGAAACACCATATATTTT. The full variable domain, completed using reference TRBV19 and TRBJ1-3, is DGGITQSPKYLFRKEGQNVTLSCEQNLNHDAMYWYRQDPGQGLRLIYYSQIVNDFQKGDIAEGYSVSREKKESFPLTVTSAQKNPTAFYLCASKAGGYPGNTIYFGEGSWLTVV.

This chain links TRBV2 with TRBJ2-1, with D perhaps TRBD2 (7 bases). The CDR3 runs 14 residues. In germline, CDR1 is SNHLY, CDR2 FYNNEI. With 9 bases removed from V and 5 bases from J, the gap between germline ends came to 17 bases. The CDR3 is CASRGASGNNEQFF. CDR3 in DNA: TGTGCCAGTAGGGGGGCTAGCGGAAACAATGAGCAGTTCTTC.

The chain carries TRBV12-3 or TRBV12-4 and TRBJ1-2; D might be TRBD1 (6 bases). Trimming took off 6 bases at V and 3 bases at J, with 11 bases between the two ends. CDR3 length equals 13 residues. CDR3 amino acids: CASSLDRYYGYTF. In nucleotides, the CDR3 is TGTGCCAGCAGCCTCGACAGGTACTATGGCTACACCTTC.

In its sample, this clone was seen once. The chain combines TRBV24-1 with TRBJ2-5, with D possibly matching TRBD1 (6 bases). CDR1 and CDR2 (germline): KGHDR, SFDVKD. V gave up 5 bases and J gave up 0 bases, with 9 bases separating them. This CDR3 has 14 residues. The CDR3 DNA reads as TGTGCCACCAGTGTAGGGGGAAACCAAGAGACCCAGTACTTC. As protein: CATSVGGNQETQYF.